This T cell receptor beta chain was observed in a study of shared clonotypes between healthy human individuals. Background on the study: Three plates each covered CD4 naive and memory; CD8 naive two, CD8 memory one.

Findings and caveats of the study: Sharing across four donors was highest in naive CD4 (approximately 5%) and lowest in memory CD8 (roughly 0.4%). Clonotypes shared by all four sorted-subset donors had higher generation probabilities than non-shared clonotypes. Naive subsets usually exceeded memory subsets in estimated richness.

In the case of this clone: Its cognate antigen is unknown.

Naive CD8 cells lacked CD45RO and underwent positive selection for CCR7, leaving out terminally differentiated effector memory CD45RA+ cells. Method: immunoSEQ multiplex PCR; TCRdb's copy keeps in-frame clones and lacks some. The table has over 2,000,000 clones, 93% seen once; the top ten hold 1.5% to 2%. The source material was naive CD8+ T cells from PBMCs. The receptor was isolated from a man younger than 35 in good health. Some clones in this sample may be carry-over from other donors' samples.

The CDR3 sequence: CASSTRQGENTGELFF. The DNA for the CDR3 is TGTGCCAGCAGTACCCGTCAGGGCGAGAACACCGGGGAGCTGTTTTTT. This chain uses TRBV27 with TRBJ2-2, with D possibly being TRBD1 (5 bases). V lost 5 bases and J 1 base, leaving 14 bases between the germline ends. CDR1 is MNHEY, CDR2 SMNVEV, per germline (reference sequence). CDR3 size: 16 residues.